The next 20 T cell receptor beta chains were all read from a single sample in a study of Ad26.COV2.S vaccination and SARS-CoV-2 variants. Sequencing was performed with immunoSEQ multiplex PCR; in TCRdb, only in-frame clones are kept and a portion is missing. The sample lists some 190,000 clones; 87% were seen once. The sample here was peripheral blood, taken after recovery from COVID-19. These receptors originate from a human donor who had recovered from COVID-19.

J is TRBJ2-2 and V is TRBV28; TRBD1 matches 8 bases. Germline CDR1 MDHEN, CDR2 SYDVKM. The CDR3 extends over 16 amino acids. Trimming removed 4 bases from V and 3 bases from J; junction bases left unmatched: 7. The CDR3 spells CASSSYRGSDTGELFF. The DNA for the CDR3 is TGTGCCAGCAGTTCCTACAGGGGGTCTGACACCGGGGAGCTGTTTTTT.

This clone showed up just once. The CDR3, as DNA: TGCGCCAGCAGCTTGACTAGCGGGAGAGGTAGCGGGGAGCTGTTTTTT. Residues: CASSLTSGRGSGELFF. V gene TRBV5-1 combines with J gene TRBJ2-2, with 11 bases fitting TRBD2. Germline V CDR1 and CDR2: SGHRS, YFSETQ. The CDR3 is 16 residues long. Trimming at V came to 1 base and at J to 7 bases, leaving 6 bases not matched to a gene.

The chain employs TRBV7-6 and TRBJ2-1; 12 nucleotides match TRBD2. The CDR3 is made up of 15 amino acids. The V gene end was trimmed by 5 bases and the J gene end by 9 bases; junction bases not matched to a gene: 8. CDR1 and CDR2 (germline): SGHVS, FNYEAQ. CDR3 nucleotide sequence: TGTGCCAGCAGCCCGGCTAGCGGGGGGGCCTTTGAGCAGTTCTTC. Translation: CASSPASGGAFEQFF.

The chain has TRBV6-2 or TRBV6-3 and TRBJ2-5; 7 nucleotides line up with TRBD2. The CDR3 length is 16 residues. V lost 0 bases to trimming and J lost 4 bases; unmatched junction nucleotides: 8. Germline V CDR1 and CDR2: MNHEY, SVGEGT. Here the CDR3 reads CASSYSNGPGGETQYF. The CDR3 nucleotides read TGTGCCAGCAGTTACTCGAACGGCCCGGGGGGAGAGACCCAGTACTTC.

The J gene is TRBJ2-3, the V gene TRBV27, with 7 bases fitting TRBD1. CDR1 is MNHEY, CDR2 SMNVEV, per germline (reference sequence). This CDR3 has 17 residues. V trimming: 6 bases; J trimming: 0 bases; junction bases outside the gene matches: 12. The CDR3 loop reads CASSLKGAVPSTDTQYF. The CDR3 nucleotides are TGTGCCAGCAGCCTAAAGGGGGCAGTCCCTAGCACAGATACGCAGTATTTT.

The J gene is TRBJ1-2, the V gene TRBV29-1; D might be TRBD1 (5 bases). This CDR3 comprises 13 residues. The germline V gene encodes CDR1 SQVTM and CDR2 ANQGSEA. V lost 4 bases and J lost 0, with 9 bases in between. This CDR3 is CSVGGKTNYGYTF. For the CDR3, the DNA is TGCAGCGTTGGGGGCAAAACTAACTATGGCTACACCTTC.

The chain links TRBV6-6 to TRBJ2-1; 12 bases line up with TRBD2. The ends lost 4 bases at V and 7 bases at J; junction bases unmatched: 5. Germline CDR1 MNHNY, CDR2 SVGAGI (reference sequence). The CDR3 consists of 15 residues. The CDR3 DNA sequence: TGTGCCAGCAGTTCGCCGGGACTAGCGGGTAATGAGCAGTTCTTC. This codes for CASSSPGLAGNEQFF.

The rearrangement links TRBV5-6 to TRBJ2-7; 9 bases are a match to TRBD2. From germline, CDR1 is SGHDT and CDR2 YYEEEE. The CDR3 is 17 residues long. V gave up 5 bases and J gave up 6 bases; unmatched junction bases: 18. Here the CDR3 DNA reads TGTGCCAGCAGACTAGGCCCGACTAGCGGCGGGGGAGGCGAGCAGTACTTC. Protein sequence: CASRLGPTSGGGGEQYF. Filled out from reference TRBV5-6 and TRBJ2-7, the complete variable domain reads DAGVTQSPTHLIKTRGQQVTLRCSPKSGHDTVSWYQQALGQGPQFIFQYYEEEERQRGNFPDRFSGHQFPNYSSELNVNALLLGDSALYLCASRLGPTSGGGGEQYFGPGTRLTVT.

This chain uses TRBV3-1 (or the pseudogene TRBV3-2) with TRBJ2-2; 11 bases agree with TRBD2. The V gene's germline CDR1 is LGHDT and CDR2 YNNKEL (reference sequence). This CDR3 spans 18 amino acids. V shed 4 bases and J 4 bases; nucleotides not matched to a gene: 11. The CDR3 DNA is TGTGCCAGCAGCCGGAGCCATAGCGGGGGGGGAAGCACCGGGGAGCTGTTTTTT. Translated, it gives CASSRSHSGGGSTGELFF.

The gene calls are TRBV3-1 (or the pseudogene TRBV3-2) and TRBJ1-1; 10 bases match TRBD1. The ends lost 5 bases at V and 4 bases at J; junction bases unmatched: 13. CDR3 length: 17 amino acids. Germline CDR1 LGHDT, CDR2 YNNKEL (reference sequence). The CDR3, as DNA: TGTGCCAGCAGCTCGGGGCCTCACAGGACAGGGGGCACTGAAGCTTTCTTT. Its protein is CASSSGPHRTGGTEAFF.

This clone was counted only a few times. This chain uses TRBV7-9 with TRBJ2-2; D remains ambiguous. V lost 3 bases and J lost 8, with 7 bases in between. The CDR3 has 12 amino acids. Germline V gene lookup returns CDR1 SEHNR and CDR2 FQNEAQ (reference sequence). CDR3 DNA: TGTGCCAGCAGCTTTGGACGGGGGGAGCTGTTTTTT. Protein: CASSFGRGELFF.

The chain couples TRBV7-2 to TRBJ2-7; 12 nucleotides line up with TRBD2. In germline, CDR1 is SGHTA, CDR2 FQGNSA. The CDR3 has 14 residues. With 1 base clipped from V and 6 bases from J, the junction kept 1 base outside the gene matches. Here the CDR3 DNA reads TGTGCCAGCAGCTTAGGACTAGCGGGAGTCGAGCAGTACTTC. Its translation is CASSLGLAGVEQYF. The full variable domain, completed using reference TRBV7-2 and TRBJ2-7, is GAGVSQSPSNKVTEKGKDVELRCDPISGHTALYWYRQSLGQGLEFLIYFQGNSAPDKSGLPSDRFSAERTGGSVSTLTIQRTQQEDSAVYLCASSLGLAGVEQYFGPGTRLTVT.

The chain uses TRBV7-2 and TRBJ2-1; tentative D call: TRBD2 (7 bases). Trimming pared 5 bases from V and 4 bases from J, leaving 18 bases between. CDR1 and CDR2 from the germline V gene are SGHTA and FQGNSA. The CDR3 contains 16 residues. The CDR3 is CASSDRRGGLYNEQFF. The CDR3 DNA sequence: TGTGCCAGCAGCGATAGGAGAGGGGGACTATACAATGAGCAGTTCTTC.

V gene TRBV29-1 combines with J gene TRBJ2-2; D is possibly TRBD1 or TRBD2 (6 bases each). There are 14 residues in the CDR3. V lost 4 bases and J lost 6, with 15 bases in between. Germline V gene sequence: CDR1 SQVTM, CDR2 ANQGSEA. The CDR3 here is CSVGGAPRSGELFF. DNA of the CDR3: TGCAGCGTTGGGGGGGCACCTAGGTCCGGGGAGCTGTTTTTT.

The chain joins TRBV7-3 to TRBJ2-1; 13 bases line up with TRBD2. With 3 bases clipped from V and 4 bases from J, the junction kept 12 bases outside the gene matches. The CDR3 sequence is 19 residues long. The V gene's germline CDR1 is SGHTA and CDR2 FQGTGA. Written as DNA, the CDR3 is TGTGCCAGCAGCTTGCCCGGGACTAGCGGGGCTTTCCTTTACAATGAGCAGTTCTTC. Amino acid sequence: CASSLPGTSGAFLYNEQFF.

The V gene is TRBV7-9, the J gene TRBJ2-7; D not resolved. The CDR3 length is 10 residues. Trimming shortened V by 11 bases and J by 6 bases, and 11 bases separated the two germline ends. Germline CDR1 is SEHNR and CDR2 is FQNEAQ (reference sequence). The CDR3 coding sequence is TGTGCCGTTCCGGTCGGCGAGCAGTACTTC. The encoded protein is CAVPVGEQYF.

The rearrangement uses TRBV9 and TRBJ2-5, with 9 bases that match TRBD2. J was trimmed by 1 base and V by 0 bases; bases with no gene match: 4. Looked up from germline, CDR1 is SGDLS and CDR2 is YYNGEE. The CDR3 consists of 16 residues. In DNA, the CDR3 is TGTGCCAGCAGCGTAGGGCTAGCGGGGATCCAAGAGACCCAGTACTTC. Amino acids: CASSVGLAGIQETQYF.

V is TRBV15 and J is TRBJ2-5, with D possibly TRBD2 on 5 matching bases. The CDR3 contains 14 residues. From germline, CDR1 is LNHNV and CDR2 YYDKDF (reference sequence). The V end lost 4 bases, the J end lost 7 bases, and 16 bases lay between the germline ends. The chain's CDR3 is CATSKYRGEWTQYF. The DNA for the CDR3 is TGTGCCACCAGCAAATATCGGGGTGAATGGACCCAGTACTTC.

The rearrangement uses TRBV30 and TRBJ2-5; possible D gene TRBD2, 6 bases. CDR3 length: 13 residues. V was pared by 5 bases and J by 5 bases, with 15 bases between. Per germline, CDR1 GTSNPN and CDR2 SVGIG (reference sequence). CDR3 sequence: CAWGLSGGETQYF. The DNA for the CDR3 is TGTGCCTGGGGCCTTAGCGGTGGGGAGACCCAGTACTTC.

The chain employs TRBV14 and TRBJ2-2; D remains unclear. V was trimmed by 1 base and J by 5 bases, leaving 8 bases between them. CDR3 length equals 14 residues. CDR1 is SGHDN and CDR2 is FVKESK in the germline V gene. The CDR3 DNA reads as TGTGCCAGCAGCCAAGCTCGGCAAACCGGGGAGCTGTTTTTT. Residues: CASSQARQTGELFF.